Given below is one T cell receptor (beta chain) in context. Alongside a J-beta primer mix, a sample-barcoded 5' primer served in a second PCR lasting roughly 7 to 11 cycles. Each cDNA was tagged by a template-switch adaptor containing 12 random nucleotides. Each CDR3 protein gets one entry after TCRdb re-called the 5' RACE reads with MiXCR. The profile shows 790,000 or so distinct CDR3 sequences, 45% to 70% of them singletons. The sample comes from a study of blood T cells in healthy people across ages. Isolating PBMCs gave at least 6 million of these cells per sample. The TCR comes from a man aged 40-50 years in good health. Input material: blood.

CDR3 region: CSVPRPGGQEGAFF. CDR3 in DNA: TGCAGCGTTCCTCGACCGGGCGGACAGGAGGGGGCTTTCTTT. The genes are TRBV29-1 and TRBJ1-1; 7 bases agree with TRBD1. After removal of 5 bases from V and 11 bases from J, the junction contained 17 bases not matched to a gene. CDR3 size: 14 residues. CDR1 is SQVTM, CDR2 ANQGSEA, per germline.